This T cell receptor (beta chain) appears in the sequencing data of a study of cytomegalovirus exposure and HLA in healthy donors listed by TCRdb under 2017. For the wider study: In an earlier analysis of about 560 of the donors, 250 to 350 Gb of sequence data and 120 million or so unique TCR beta sequences from about 179 million T cells were reported. An earlier analysis of 587 of the donors applied high-throughput TCR beta sequencing to assess whether each TCR beta V gene segment acted as functional or pseudogenic. A later genetic analysis used genome-wide SNP genotypes for about 55% of the 666 donors, treating that subset as a discovery cohort. Four or five DR-DQ haplotypes were handled as single units for association and clustering because linkage in the cohort was strong. Roughly 310 gigabases of sequencing data and approximately 80 million unique TCR sequences were included in an early release covering 550 to 800 HLA-typed donors. The aim of the study was to test whether cataloging public T cell receptors could identify signatures of past pathogen exposure. HLA typing included class I and class II loci at four-digit resolution. Donor age, sex, ethnicity and CMV serostatus were compiled together with the repertoire data. The number of donors typed differed by locus, with about 629-630 for A, B, C, DRB1 and DQB1, more than 500 for DQA1, over 600 for DPA1, and some 440 for DPB1. Along with the approximately 670-subject first cohort, a separate validation cohort of approximately 110 different subjects was used. On average, roughly 200,000 unique TCR beta nucleotide sequences were sequenced per donor among 398 genotyped donors of the cohort, with about 17% of those sequences being non-productive. The study profiled the T cell repertoires of hundreds of subjects by immunosequencing and related them to cytomegalovirus serostatus. In the later analysis, no new phenotypic data were used to find candidate immune exposures; instead, reliance was placed on TCR beta sequences and their occurrence across donors. High-throughput TCR immunosequencing, statistical association of individual TCRs with disease status, and machine learning were combined to predict cytomegalovirus infection status. Of the 398 genotyped donors, roughly 85% fell in the genetic ancestry cluster associated with self-reported Caucasian donors. A later analysis re-analyzed previously published TCR beta repertoires from 600 to 850 donors and added high-resolution HLA genotyping to study TCR occurrence patterns. Every repertoire in the discovery cohort had been generated on one and the same sequencing platform.

The cohort comprised fewer than 750 healthy bone marrow donors. At the time of sampling, all cohort members were nominally healthy, though unrecorded immune exposures were likely present. The donor was CMV seropositive and was included in the group of some 290 seropositive cohort members. A peripheral blood sample was collected from each donor, and TCR beta sequencing was performed on peripheral blood mononuclear cells. The Qiagen DNeasy Blood Extraction Kit was used to extract genomic DNA from the blood cell samples. Library generation was performed with the immunoSEQ multiplex PCR assay. A mixture of 60 forward primers for TCR Vbeta segments and 13 reverse primers for TCR Jbeta segments was used in the multiplex PCR. A multiplex PCR assay on genomic DNA amplified the CDR3 region of rearranged TCR beta genes. Amplified TCR beta libraries were sequenced as 87-base-pair reads on the Illumina HiSeq System. The authors' pipeline ran thus. A later analysis tallied roughly 80 million unique TCR beta chains across the 666 repertoires, and about 12 million of those chains were shared by two or more donors. To remove PCR and sequencing errors, raw reads were error-corrected and collapsed into unique sequences using a nearest-neighbor algorithm that merged closely related sequences. To assign V, D and J gene segments, CDR3 sequences were aligned to IMGT reference sequences. Each retained sequence needed at least a six-nucleotide match to both a V gene segment and a J gene segment. Rearrangements were classified as productive when the CDR3 lacked stop codons and remained in frame with V and J, and all other rearrangements were classified as non-productive. Following IMGT convention, CDR3 was defined as the stretch from the second conserved V-encoded cysteine up to the conserved J-encoded phenylalanine. In an earlier analysis of some 550 of the donors, sequences lacking an unambiguous match to a single V gene segment were excluded. In an earlier analysis of some 590 of the donors, V segments were called functional above 56.7% productive rearrangements and were called segregating when the between-donor standard deviation exceeded 5%. A statistical classification framework was developed to diagnose cytomegalovirus status using the catalog of TCR beta chain sequences. V and J gene assignment, in a later analysis, came from comparing TCR nucleotide sequences with IMGT/GENE-DB human TR gene sequences. A later analysis assigned CDR3 sequences and most-parsimonious VDJ recombination scenarios with the TCRdist pipeline. A later analysis defined each TCR beta chain by its CDR3 amino acid sequence plus V-gene family, and excluded reads lacking a unique V-gene family. To address suspected cross-contamination and a sequencing artifact, a later analysis removed under 600 highly shared, low-generation-probability nucleotide sequences. In a later analysis, a clonal expansion index for each public chain was calculated from normalized within-repertoire ranks of inferred template counts. In a later analysis, generation probabilities were computed using a VDJ recombination model fitted to out-of-frame rearrangements, and the results were checked against IGoR. Hypergeometric tests were used in a later analysis to score TCR-TCR, TCR-HLA and TCR-CMV co-occurrence, with a repertoire-size bias correction applied to the TCR pairs. In a later analysis, false discovery rates were estimated by permuting HLA or CMV assignments 20 times. In a later analysis, co-occurring TCRs were grouped using DBSCAN, with TCRdist sequence similarity added in when clustering inside HLA-allele-positive subsets. Co-occurrence clustering excluded repertoires with fewer than 30,000 or more than 120,000 public chains, plus five with anomalous nucleotide sharing. Entries here come from immuneACCESS through TCRdb and include only in-frame sequences with V and J called. Some clones fail to appear in such tables; in the studies checked, an unresolved V gene covers under half of the shortfall, and the cause of the remainder is unknown. That table is the source of V, J and clone size, and D and trimming were worked out from the DNA. The sample table lists approximately 140,000 clones, about 81% of them with a count of one. 5.9% of the sample goes to the ten largest clones.

To note about this clone: Its antigen has not been determined. No qualities accompany the bases; no much larger clone lies one base away.

Overall study outcomes, separate from this receptor: An association between a missense DCLRE1C variant and V-gene and J-gene trimming of TCR beta chains was found in a later genetic analysis and replicated in an independent cohort. The cohort was sequenced for TCR beta chains only, and without alpha or paired-chain data the features that could be detected were limited. The presence/absence analyses assumed that sequencing depth was roughly uniform across donors, and that assumption may not be true. A group of highly shared sequence variants was considered likely to be a technical artifact of the sequencing pipeline. In an earlier analysis of approximately 590 of the donors, most TCR beta V segments were observed in productive rearrangements about 90% or about 30% of the time, broadly matching IMGT annotations. The study listed over 150 TCR beta chains as associated with cytomegalovirus. According to the authors, the approach could potentially be generalized to other disease states and immunological phenotypes. The classifier was reported to diagnose cytomegalovirus status with high specificity and sensitivity in both the original and validation cohorts. A few of the identified cytomegalovirus-associated TCR beta chains were confirmed in vitro to be specific for cytomegalovirus antigens. A later analysis found that TCR association rates varied across HLA loci, with DRB1 alleles showing the most associated TCRs and HLA-C alleles the fewest. Because some donors lacked HLA typing at each locus, the association tests relied only on the typed subset. In a later analysis, some 17,000 TCR beta sequences were associated with specific HLA alleles at a false discovery rate of 0.05. When HLA alleles, especially DR and DQ, strongly co-occurred, TCR associations were difficult to assign to individual alleles. In a later analysis, several top co-occurrence clusters were reported to appear linked to parvovirus B19, influenza, CMV and Epstein-Barr virus. A later genetic analysis reported fewer N-insertions in productive TCRs among donors in an Asian-associated ancestry cluster than the roughly 650-donor mean. Compared with equally common non-associated chains, HLA-associated TCR beta chains in a later analysis were more clonally expanded and had lower generation probabilities. The only immune exposure information available for the cohort was CMV serostatus. While some public TCRs were present in many individuals, most TCR sequences turned up only very rarely across donors. A further reported finding was that TCR beta sequences accurately predicted the HLA-A and HLA-B alleles for most subjects in the first cohort. Linkage disequilibrium might explain the correlated functional status among segregating V segments, but an unknown experimental factor could not be excluded. According to a later analysis, most CMV-associated TCR beta chains appeared to be HLA-restricted, and the HLA associations seemed to be driven largely by CMV exposure. Because counts were too low, 15 to 20 rarely observed V segments, including chromosome 9 orphons, were left out of the earlier analysis of some 600 of the donors.

Sequenced input: PBMCs. The TCR sequence derives from a woman in her forties in good health and CMV-seropositive.

The bases read TGTGCCAGTAGTATGTCTCTAGCGGGAGTAAATGAGCAGTTCTTC. Translation gives CASSMSLAGVNEQFF. The chain links TRBV19 with TRBJ2-1; 10 junctional bases match TRBD2. Including cysteine and phenylalanine, the CDR3 has 15 amino acids. The only DNA kept is the CDR3, 45 bases in frame from the first base. Germline trimming: 3 bases from V, 7 bases from J; junction bases outside gene matches: 6. According to the germline V gene (reference sequence), CDR1 reads LNHDA and CDR2 reads SQIVND.